Each of the 3 T cell receptor beta chains below was sequenced from the same sample in a study of radiation and T cells in renal cell carcinoma. As for time point: baseline pretreatment blood. Documented treatment: 15 Gy SBRT to primary tumor, nephrectomy 4 weeks later. Assay: immunoSEQ multiplex PCR; the TCRdb copy retains only in-frame clones and omits some. The table lists 70,000 to 100,000 clones, 70% to 85% of them singletons. This specimen was blood, taken from a patient whose treatment included radiotherapy and nephrectomy. These TCRs come from a man aged 60 to 75 with renal cell carcinoma.

In nucleotides, the CDR3 is TGTGCCAGCAGCTTAGATACTAGCGGAGCCTACGAGCAGTACTTC. Its translation is CASSLDTSGAYEQYF. The chain joins TRBV7-2 to TRBJ2-7, with 8 bases fitting TRBD2. CDR1 is SGHTA and CDR2 is FQGNSA in the germline V gene. The CDR3 contains 15 residues. J was trimmed by 2 bases and V by 1 base; bases with no gene match: 4.

This rearrangement joins TRBV6-6 to TRBJ2-6; D not resolved. Trimming removed 2 bases at V and 0 bases at J, with 2 bases between. The germline V gene has CDR1 MNHNY and CDR2 SVGAGI (reference sequence). The CDR3 contains 14 residues. CDR3 coding DNA: TGTGCCAGCAGTTACCGCTCTGGGGCCAACGTCCTGACTTTC. Its protein product is CASSYRSGANVLTF.

This sequence joins TRBV19 and TRBJ2-1; 8 bases match TRBD2. The CDR3 length is 14 residues. Germline CDR1 is LNHDA and CDR2 is SQIVND (reference sequence). V lost 6 bases to trimming and J lost 10 bases; unmatched junction nucleotides: 11. CDR3 in DNA: TGTGCCAGTAGACCCGGAACTAGCGGAGTGGAGCAGTTCTTC. It is translated as CASRPGTSGVEQFF. Together with reference TRBV19 and TRBJ2-1, the CDR3 gives the full variable domain: DGGITQSPKYLFRKEGQNVTLSCEQNLNHDAMYWYRQDPGQGLRLIYYSQIVNDFQKGDIAEGYSVSREKKESFPLTVTSAQKNPTAFYLCASRPGTSGVEQFFGPGTRLTVL.